Sequencing of this T cell receptor beta chain was carried out in a study of neurological immune-mediated disorders. Study-level findings and limits: Private repertoires in all groups were suggested, as expanded clones shared no CDR3 amino acid sequences across subjects.

This clonotype was counted many times. No antigen is known for it. In TCRdb, the 5' RACE reads were re-called with MiXCR into one record per CDR3 protein. Among around 30,000 distinct CDR3 sequences, about 4.5% were seen once, and the ten largest hold 23%. V gave up 6 bases and J gave up 2 bases, with 14 bases separating them. This CDR3 is built from 15 residues. The receptor was derived from a man aged 18 to 30 in good health. The V and J genes are TRBV12-3 or TRBV12-4 and TRBJ1-5; D perhaps matches TRBD1 (6 bases). Specimen: PBMCs. DNA for the CDR3: TGTGCCAGCAGCCCAGGGGATGCGGGCAATCAGCCCCAGCATTTT. Translated: CASSPGDAGNQPQHF.